This TCR beta chain was sequenced in a study of OX40 agonist ivuxolimab in advanced cancers. Study overall: At 0.01 to 10 mg/kg, ivuxolimab was administered intravenously to patients every 2 weeks.

Worth noting for this clone: What it recognizes is unknown.

Profiling relied on immunoSEQ multiplex PCR, and the TCRdb table lists in-frame clones only, not all of them. Here the sample spans fewer than 70,000 clones, approximately 90% being singletons. Study-level points and caveats: Among the lowest levels of clonal expansion were found in partial responders at 0.1-3.0 mg/kg.

This CDR3 is built from 15 residues. Trimming cost V 4 bases and J 5 bases, with 16 bases left between them. CDR1 PRHDT and CDR2 FYEKMQ come from the germline V gene (reference sequence). The clonotype comes from an adult with an advanced solid tumor such as melanoma, head and neck, liver or kidney cancer. The V call is TRBV13, the J call TRBJ2-3; tentatively, D is TRBD1 (6 bases). The source was CD4+ or CD8+ T cells sorted from blood, collected in a trial of the OX40 agonist ivuxolimab. CDR3 in amino acids: CASSSRQAWGDTQYF. For the CDR3, the DNA is TGTGCCAGCAGCTCACGACAGGCCTGGGGAGATACGCAGTATTTT.